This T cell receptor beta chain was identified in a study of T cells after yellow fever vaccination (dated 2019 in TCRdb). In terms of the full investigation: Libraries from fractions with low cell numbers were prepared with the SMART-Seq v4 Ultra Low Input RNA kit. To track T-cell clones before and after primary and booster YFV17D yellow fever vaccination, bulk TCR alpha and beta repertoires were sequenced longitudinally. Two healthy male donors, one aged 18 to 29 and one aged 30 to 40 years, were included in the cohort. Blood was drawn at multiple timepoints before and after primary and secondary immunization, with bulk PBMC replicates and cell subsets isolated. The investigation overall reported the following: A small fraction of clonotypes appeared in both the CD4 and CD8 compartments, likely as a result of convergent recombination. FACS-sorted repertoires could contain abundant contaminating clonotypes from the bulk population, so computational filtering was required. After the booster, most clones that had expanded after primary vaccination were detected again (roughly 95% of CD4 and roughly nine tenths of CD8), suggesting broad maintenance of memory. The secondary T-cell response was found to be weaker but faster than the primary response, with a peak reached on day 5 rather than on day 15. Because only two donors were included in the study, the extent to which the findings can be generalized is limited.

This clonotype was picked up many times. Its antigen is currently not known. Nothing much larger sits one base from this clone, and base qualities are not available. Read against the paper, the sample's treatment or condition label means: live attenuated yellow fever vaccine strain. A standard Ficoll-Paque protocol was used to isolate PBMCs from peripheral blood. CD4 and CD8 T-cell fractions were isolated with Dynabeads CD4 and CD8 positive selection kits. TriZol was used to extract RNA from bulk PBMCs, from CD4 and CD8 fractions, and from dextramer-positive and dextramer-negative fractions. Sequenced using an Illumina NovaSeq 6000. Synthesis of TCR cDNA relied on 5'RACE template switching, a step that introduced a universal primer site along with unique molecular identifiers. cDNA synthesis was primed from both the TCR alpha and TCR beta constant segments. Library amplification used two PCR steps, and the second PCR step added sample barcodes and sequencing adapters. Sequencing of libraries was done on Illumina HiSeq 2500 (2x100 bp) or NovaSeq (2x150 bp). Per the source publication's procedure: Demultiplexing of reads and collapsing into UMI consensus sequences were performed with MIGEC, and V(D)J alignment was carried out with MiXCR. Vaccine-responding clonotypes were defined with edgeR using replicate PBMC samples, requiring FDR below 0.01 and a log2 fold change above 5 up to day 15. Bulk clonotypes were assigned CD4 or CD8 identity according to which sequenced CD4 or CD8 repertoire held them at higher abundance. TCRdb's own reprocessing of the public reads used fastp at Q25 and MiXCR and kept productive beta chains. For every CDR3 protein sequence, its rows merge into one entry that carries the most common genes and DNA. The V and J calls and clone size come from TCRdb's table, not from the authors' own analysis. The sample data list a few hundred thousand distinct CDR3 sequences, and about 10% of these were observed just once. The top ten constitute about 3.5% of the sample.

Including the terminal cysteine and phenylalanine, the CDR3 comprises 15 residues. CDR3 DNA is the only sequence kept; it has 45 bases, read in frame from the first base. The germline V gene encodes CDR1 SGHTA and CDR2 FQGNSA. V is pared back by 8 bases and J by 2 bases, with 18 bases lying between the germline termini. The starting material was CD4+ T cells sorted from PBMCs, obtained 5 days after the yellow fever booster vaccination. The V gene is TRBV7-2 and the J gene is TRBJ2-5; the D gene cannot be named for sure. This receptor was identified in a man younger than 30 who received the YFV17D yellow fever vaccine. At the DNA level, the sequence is TGTGCCAGCCTGGACGGCCCCTATCCTCAAGAGACCCAGTACTTC. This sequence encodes CASLDGPYPQETQYF.